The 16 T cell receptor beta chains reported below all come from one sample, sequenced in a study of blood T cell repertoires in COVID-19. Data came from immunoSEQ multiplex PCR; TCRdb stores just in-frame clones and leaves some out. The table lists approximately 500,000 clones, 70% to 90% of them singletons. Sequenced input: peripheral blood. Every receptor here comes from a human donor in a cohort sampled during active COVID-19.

The CDR3 loop is CASSPRGLAGGEWELFF. CDR3 DNA sequence: TGTGCCAGCAGTCCACGGGGTCTAGCGGGTGGGGAGTGGGAGCTGTTTTTT. The gene calls are TRBV6-6 and TRBJ2-2; 8 bases line up with TRBD2. The V gene end was trimmed by 5 bases and the J gene end by 9 bases; junction bases not matched to a gene: 17. CDR1 is MNHNY and CDR2 is SVGAGI in the germline V gene (reference sequence). The CDR3 totals 17 residues.

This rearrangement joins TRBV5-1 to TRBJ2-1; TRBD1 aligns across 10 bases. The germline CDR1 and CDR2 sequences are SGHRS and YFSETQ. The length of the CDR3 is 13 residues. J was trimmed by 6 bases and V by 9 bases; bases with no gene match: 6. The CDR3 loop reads CATGTGEFNEQFF. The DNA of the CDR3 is TGCGCCACCGGGACAGGGGAATTCAATGAGCAGTTCTTC.

This CDR3 reads CASSLRGNSPLHF. CDR3 sequence (DNA): TGTGCCAGCAGTTTGCGGGGGAATTCACCCCTCCACTTT. The genes are TRBV27 and TRBJ1-6; the D gene is possibly TRBD1 (5 bases). Germline V CDR1 and CDR2: MNHEY, SMNVEV (reference sequence). V was cut by 3 bases and J by 7 bases, with 7 bases left in between. The CDR3 extends over 13 amino acids.

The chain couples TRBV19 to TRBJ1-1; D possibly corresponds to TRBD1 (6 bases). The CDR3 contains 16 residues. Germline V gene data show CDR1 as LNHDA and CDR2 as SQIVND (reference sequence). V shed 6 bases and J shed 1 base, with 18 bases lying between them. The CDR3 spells CASRRKMGAENTEAFF. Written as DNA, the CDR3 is TGTGCCAGTAGACGAAAAATGGGGGCTGAGAACACTGAAGCTTTCTTT.

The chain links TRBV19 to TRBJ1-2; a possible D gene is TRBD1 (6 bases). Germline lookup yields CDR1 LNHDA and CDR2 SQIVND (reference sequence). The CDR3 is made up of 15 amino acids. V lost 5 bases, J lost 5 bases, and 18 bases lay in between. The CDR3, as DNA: TGTGCCAGTAGTCCATACCGGCGGGGGCCTTATGGCTACACCTTC. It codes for CASSPYRRGPYGYTF. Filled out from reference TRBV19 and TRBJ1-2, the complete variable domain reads DGGITQSPKYLFRKEGQNVTLSCEQNLNHDAMYWYRQDPGQGLRLIYYSQIVNDFQKGDIAEGYSVSREKKESFPLTVTSAQKNPTAFYLCASSPYRRGPYGYTFGSGTRLTVV.

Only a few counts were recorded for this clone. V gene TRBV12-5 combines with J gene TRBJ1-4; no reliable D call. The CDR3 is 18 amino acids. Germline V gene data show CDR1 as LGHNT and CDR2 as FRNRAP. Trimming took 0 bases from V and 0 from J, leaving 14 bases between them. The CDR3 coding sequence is TGTGCTAGTGGTTTGGTACTGAACCACAGTGCAACTAATGAAAAACTGTTTTTT. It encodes CASGLVLNHSATNEKLFF. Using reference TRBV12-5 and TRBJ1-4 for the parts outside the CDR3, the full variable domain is DARVTQTPRHKVTEMGQEVTMRCQPILGHNTVFWYRQTMMQGLELLAYFRNRAPLDDSGMPKDRFSAEMPDATLATLKIQPSEPRDSAVYFCASGLVLNHSATNEKLFFGSGTQLSVL.

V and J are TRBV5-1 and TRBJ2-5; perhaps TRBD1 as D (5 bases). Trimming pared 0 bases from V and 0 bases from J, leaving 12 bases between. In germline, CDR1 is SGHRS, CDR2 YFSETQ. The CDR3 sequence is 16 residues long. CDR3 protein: CASSLGGIGDQETQYF. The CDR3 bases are TGCGCCAGCAGCTTGGGGGGAATAGGGGACCAAGAGACCCAGTACTTC.

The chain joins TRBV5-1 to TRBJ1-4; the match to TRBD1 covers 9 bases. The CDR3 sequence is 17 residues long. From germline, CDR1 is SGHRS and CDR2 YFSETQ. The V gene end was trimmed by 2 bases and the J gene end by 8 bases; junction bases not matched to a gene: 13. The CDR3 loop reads CASSLSHTGTGQEKLFF. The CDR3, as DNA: TGCGCCAGCAGCTTATCCCATACCGGGACAGGGCAAGAAAAACTGTTTTTT.

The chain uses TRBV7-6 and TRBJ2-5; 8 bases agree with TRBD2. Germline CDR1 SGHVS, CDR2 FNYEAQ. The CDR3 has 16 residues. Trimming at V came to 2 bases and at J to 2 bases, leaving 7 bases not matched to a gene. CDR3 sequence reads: CASSLRITSGQETQYF. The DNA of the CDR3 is TGTGCCAGCAGCTTAAGGATCACTAGCGGTCAAGAGACCCAGTACTTC. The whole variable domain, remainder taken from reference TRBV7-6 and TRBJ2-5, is GAGVSQSPRYKVTKRGQDVALRCDPISGHVSLYWYRQALGQGPEFLTYFNYEAQQDKSGLPNDRFSAERPEGSISTLTIQRTEQRDSAMYRCASSLRITSGQETQYFGPGTRLLVL.

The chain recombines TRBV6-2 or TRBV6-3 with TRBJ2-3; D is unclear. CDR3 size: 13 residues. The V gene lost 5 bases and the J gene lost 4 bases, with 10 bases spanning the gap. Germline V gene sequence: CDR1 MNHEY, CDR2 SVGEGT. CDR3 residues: CASSLFLSDTQYF. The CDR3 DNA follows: TGTGCCAGCAGTCTCTTCCTATCAGATACGCAGTATTTT.

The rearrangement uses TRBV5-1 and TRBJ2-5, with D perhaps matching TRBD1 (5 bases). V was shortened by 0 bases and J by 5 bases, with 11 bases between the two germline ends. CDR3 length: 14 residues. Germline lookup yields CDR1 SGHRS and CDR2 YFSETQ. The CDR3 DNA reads TGCGCCAGCAGCTTGGCAATGGGGCGGGAGACCCAGTACTTC. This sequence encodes CASSLAMGRETQYF.

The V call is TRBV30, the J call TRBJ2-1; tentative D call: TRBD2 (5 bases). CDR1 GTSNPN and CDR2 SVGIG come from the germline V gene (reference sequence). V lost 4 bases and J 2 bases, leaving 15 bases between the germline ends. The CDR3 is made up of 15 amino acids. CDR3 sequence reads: CAWITGSGAYNEQFF. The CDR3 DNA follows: TGTGCCTGGATCACCGGCTCCGGGGCCTACAATGAGCAGTTCTTC.

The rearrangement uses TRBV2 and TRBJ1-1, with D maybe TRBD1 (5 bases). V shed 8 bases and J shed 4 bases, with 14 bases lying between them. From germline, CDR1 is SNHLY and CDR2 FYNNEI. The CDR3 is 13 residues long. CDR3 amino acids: CASRQGLSTEAFF. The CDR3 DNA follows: TGTGCCAGCCGGCAGGGCCTGAGCACTGAAGCTTTCTTT.

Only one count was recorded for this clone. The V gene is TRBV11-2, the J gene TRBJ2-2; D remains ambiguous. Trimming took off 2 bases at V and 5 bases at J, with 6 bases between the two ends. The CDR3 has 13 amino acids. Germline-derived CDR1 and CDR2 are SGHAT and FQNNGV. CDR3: CASSLQTTGELFF. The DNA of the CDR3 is TGTGCCAGCAGCTTACAGACTACCGGGGAGCTGTTTTTT.

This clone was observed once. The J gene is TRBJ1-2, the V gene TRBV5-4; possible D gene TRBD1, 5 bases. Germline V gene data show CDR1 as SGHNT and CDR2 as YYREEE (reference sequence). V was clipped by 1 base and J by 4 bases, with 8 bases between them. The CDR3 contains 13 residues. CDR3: CASSLRTTYGYTF. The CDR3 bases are TGTGCCAGCAGCTTGAGGACAACCTATGGCTACACCTTC.

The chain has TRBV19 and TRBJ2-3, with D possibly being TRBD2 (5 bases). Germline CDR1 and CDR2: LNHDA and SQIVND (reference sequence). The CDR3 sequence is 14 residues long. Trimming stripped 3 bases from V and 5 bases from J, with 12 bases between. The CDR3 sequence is CASSMYPAGDTQYF. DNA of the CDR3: TGTGCCAGTAGTATGTACCCTGCGGGAGATACGCAGTATTTT.